This T cell receptor (beta chain) was observed in a study of identical twins. This clonotype has more than one count but fewer than ten. TCRdb independently ran MiXCR on the 5' RACE reads; one entry per CDR3 protein. Here the sample spans 200,000 or so distinct CDR3 sequences, approximately 16% being singletons. The data also belong to a second study, concerning T cells expressing NK-cell markers.

This sequence originates from a woman aged 18-30 years in good health. Source material: CD8+ T cells sorted from blood.

CDR3 nucleotides: TGTGCCACCAGCGGATCGGGGCCTGGGGCCAACGTCCTGACTTTC. Protein sequence: CATSGSGPGANVLTF. The chain is built from TRBV15 and TRBJ2-6; either TRBD1 or TRBD2 may supply D (5 bases each). The germline V gene encodes CDR1 LNHNV and CDR2 YYDKDF (reference sequence). This CDR3 has 15 amino acids. V gave up 5 bases and J gave up 2 bases, with 10 bases separating them.